This T cell receptor (beta chain) was retrieved from a study of beta chain features in type 1 diabetes. The authors reverse transcribed all of the isolated RNA, so sequencing captured expressed TCRB transcripts. Libraries were prepared by immunoSEQ multiplex PCR; TCRdb keeps only in-frame clonotypes and omits some of them. The table shows more than 250,000 clones, with approximately 16% occurring only once. Findings of the study overall: People with Type 1 diabetes carried modestly yet significantly shorter TCRB CDR3s in all four CD4+ subsets.

With 1 base clipped from V and 3 bases from J, the junction kept 6 bases outside the gene matches. Germline V CDR1 and CDR2: SEHNR, FQNEAQ (reference sequence). The CDR3 is made up of 16 amino acids. Comment on this clone: Its antigen is unknown.

The chain couples TRBV7-9 to TRBJ2-1; 7 bases map to TRBD2. The TCR sequence derives from a man aged 18-30 years with type 1 diabetes. Sequenced sample: naive CD4+ T cells from blood. The CDR3 bases are TGTGCCAGCAGCTTAGTGGGCGGGAGAGGCTACAATGAGCAGTTCTTC. Its protein is CASSLVGGRGYNEQFF.